Below are 24 T cell receptor beta chains sequenced from a single sample in a study of blood T cell repertoires in COVID-19. Clones were read by immunoSEQ multiplex PCR, and TCRdb kept only the in-frame ones, dropping some. The data contain some 66,000 clones, about 91% of them singletons. Specimen: peripheral blood. The origin of the receptors is a human donor in a cohort sampled during active COVID-19.

A word on this clone: Other DNA sequences of this sample code for an identical CDR3. The chain links TRBV5-1 to TRBJ2-7; possibly TRBD1 for D (6 bases). Germline assignment: CDR1 SGHRS and CDR2 YFSETQ. This CDR3 spans 13 amino acids. Trimming took off 3 bases at V and 2 bases at J, with 9 bases between the two ends. CDR3 protein: CASSSQGTYEQYF. CDR3 coding DNA: TGCGCCAGCAGCTCACAGGGAACCTACGAGCAGTACTTC.

This chain links TRBV6-6 with TRBJ1-1, with no clear D. This CDR3 is built from 14 residues. V was clipped by 4 bases and J by 4 bases, with 13 bases between them. The germline CDR1 and CDR2 sequences are MNHNY and SVGAGI (reference sequence). The CDR3 bases are TGTGCCAGCAGTTTTCTGGACGGGAGCACTGAAGCTTTCTTT. Its translation: CASSFLDGSTEAFF.

This clone was detected only once. CDR3: CASSYSGTGLSYEQYF. CDR3 bases: TGTGCCAGCAGTTATTCCGGGACTGGACTATCCTACGAGCAGTACTTC. V is TRBV3-1 (or the pseudogene TRBV3-2) and J is TRBJ2-7; possible D gene TRBD2, 6 bases. Germline CDR1 reads LGHDT; CDR2 reads YNNKEL (reference sequence). This CDR3 is 16 amino acids long. With 6 bases removed from V and 1 base from J, the gap between germline ends came to 19 bases.

Here the CDR3 DNA reads TGTGCCACCTCATCCAAGGGGGAGACCCAGTACTTC. This gives the protein CATSSKGETQYF. The J gene is TRBJ2-5, the V gene TRBV12-3 or TRBV12-4, with D perhaps TRBD1 (5 bases). The CDR3 totals 12 residues. Trimming cost V 10 bases and J 5 bases, with 14 bases left between them.

This rearrangement joins TRBV4-1 to TRBJ2-1, with 8 nucleotides matching TRBD2. Losses at the gene ends were 5 bases for V and 2 bases for J; bases not matched to a gene: 8. Germline V gene data show CDR1 as MGHRA and CDR2 as YSYEKL. CDR3 length: 16 residues. CDR3 protein: CASSTPRGGTYNEQFF. The CDR3 DNA reads TGCGCCAGCAGCACCCCCCGGGGGGGTACCTACAATGAGCAGTTCTTC.

The V and J genes are TRBV20-1 and TRBJ1-1; D is undetermined. Trimming left V 5 bases short and J 9 bases short, with 13 bases between. The CDR3 is 11 residues long. Germline-derived CDR1 and CDR2 are DFQATT and SNEGSKA (reference sequence). The CDR3 bases are TGCAGTGCTTCCGTGGACTTGAAAGCTTTCTTT. This sequence encodes CSASVDLKAFF.

The rearrangement uses TRBV2 and TRBJ2-5; TRBD2 matches at 13 bases. Germline assignment: CDR1 SNHLY and CDR2 FYNNEI. The CDR3 loop spans 21 amino acids. V shed 4 bases, J shed 4 bases, and the junction held 21 bases outside the gene matches. The CDR3 protein is CASSVMGSATSGRSPGETQYF. CDR3 bases: TGTGCCAGCAGTGTAATGGGGAGCGCGACTAGCGGGAGGTCCCCAGGAGAGACCCAGTACTTC.

This chain links TRBV3-1 (or the pseudogene TRBV3-2) with TRBJ2-7; a weak D match, TRBD2 (6 bases). This CDR3 has 14 residues. Germline CDR1 LGHDT, CDR2 YNNKEL (reference sequence). V was shortened by 4 bases and J by 5 bases, with 15 bases between the two germline ends. CDR3 residues: CASSPGLASHEQYF. CDR3 nucleotides: TGTGCCAGCAGCCCGGGTCTAGCGTCCCACGAGCAGTACTTC.

This clone showed up just a few times. At the DNA level, this CDR3 is encoded by other sequences in the same sample as well. The chain uses TRBV5-5 and TRBJ2-2; the match to TRBD2 covers 9 bases. The CDR3 sequence is 16 residues long. V shed 0 bases, J shed 5 bases, and the junction held 5 bases outside the gene matches. In germline, CDR1 is SGHKS, CDR2 YYEKEE (reference sequence). In nucleotides, the CDR3 is TGTGCCAGCAGCTTGGGTGCGGGGGGGCGTACCGGGGAGCTGTTTTTT. This sequence encodes CASSLGAGGRTGELFF. Together with reference TRBV5-5 and TRBJ2-2, the CDR3 gives the full variable domain: DAGVTQSPTHLIKTRGQQVTLRCSPISGHKSVSWYQQVLGQGPQFIFQYYEKEERGRGNFPDRFSARQFPNYSSELNVNALLLGDSALYLCASSLGAGGRTGELFFGEGSRLTVL.

The V and J genes are TRBV5-1 and TRBJ2-1; no reliable D call. V shed 0 bases and J shed 6 bases, with 10 bases lying between them. CDR1 is SGHRS, CDR2 YFSETQ, per germline. The length of the CDR3 is 14 residues. The CDR3 nucleotides read TGCGCCAGCAGCTTGGTTGGGTCAGGCAATGAGCAGTTCTTC. Residues: CASSLVGSGNEQFF.

The gene calls are TRBV7-2 and TRBJ2-3; D unclear. Germline V gene sequence: CDR1 SGHTA, CDR2 FQGNSA. CDR3 length: 14 residues. V was shortened by 1 base and J by 0 bases, with 5 bases between the two germline ends. As DNA, the CDR3 is TGTGCCAGCAGCTTAGACTCTAGCACAGATACGCAGTATTTT. Translated: CASSLDSSTDTQYF.

The V and J genes are TRBV3-1 (or the pseudogene TRBV3-2) and TRBJ2-7; no definite D call. Germline V gene lookup returns CDR1 LGHDT and CDR2 YNNKEL (reference sequence). The CDR3 sequence is 13 residues long. The ends were cut back, 1 base at V and 4 bases at J, with 8 bases in the middle. CDR3 sequence reads: CASSQVTQYEQYF. The CDR3 DNA follows: TGTGCCAGCAGCCAAGTCACGCAGTACGAGCAGTACTTC.

The chain carries TRBV2 and TRBJ2-2, with D possibly TRBD1 on 5 matching bases. V lost 7 bases to trimming and J lost 15 bases, with 21 bases between them. Germline V gene lookup returns CDR1 SNHLY and CDR2 FYNNEI. This CDR3 has 13 residues. The DNA of the CDR3 is TGTGCCAGCACTCTCGAAGTCCAGGGAACGTTGTTTTTT. The encoded protein is CASTLEVQGTLFF.

The chain recombines TRBV9 with TRBJ2-1; D might be TRBD2 (6 bases). V lost 0 bases, J lost 0 bases, and 10 bases lay in between. The germline V gene has CDR1 SGDLS and CDR2 YYNGEE. CDR3 length: 16 amino acids. This CDR3 reads CASSVASGLSYNEQFF. The CDR3 nucleotides are TGTGCCAGCAGCGTAGCCTCGGGACTCTCCTACAATGAGCAGTTCTTC.

The V gene is TRBV19, the J gene TRBJ2-2; D not certain. V shed 7 bases and J shed 6 bases, with 12 bases lying between them. The CDR3 extends over 13 amino acids. The V gene's germline CDR1 is LNHDA and CDR2 SQIVND (reference sequence). The CDR3 region has the DNA TGTGCCAGTATTGGTAGAGTGTCCGGGGAGCTGTTTTTT. It yields the protein CASIGRVSGELFF. Drawing the rest from reference TRBV19 and TRBJ2-2, the complete variable domain is DGGITQSPKYLFRKEGQNVTLSCEQNLNHDAMYWYRQDPGQGLRLIYYSQIVNDFQKGDIAEGYSVSREKKESFPLTVTSAQKNPTAFYLCASIGRVSGELFFGEGSRLTVL.

Only a few counts were recorded for this clone. The chain combines TRBV7-2 with TRBJ1-5, with D possibly matching TRBD1 (5 bases). CDR3 size: 14 residues. V lost 5 bases to trimming and J lost 3 bases, with 11 bases between them. The V gene's germline CDR1 is SGHTA and CDR2 FQGNSA. The CDR3: CASSPQGDNQPQHF. The CDR3 nucleotides are TGTGCCAGCAGCCCTCAGGGTGACAATCAGCCCCAGCATTTT.

V usage is TRBV6-1 and J usage is TRBJ1-4; D call uncertain. The germline gives CDR1 MNHNS, CDR2 SASEGT. The length of the CDR3 is 15 residues. Trimming left V 2 bases short and J 0 bases short, with 7 bases between. The CDR3 is CASSEIGATNEKLFF. CDR3 in DNA: TGTGCCAGCAGTGAAATCGGGGCAACTAATGAAAAACTGTTTTTT.

V usage is TRBV7-5 and J usage is TRBJ2-7; the listed D gene, TRBD1, was not tested against the DNA. TRBV7-5 is a pseudogene. The CDR3 consists of 15 residues. The CDR3 sequence: CARSPGQGKSYEQYF. Here the CDR3 DNA reads TGTGCCAGAAGCCCGGGACAGGGGAAATCCTACGAGCAGTACTTC.

V and J are TRBV10-1 and TRBJ1-5; D is uncertain. The V gene lost 8 bases and the J gene lost 1 base, with 9 bases spanning the gap. This CDR3 spans 13 amino acids. Germline loops: CDR1 WNHNN, CDR2 SYGVQD (reference sequence). In DNA, the CDR3 is TGCGCCAGCTTAGAGAACAGCAATCAGCCCCAGCATTTT. Translating gives CASLENSNQPQHF.

The chain combines TRBV4-3 with TRBJ1-3; 9 bases are a match to TRBD1. V trimming: 4 bases; J trimming: 3 bases; junction bases outside the gene matches: 25. The CDR3 is 22 amino acids. Germline-derived CDR1 and CDR2 are LGHNA and YSLEER. The CDR3 DNA reads as TGCGCCAGCAGCCTCCCCTACCGGGACAGGGTAATCAACGACCCTTTTGGAAACACCATATATTTT. Translating gives CASSLPYRDRVINDPFGNTIYF.

The J gene is TRBJ2-7, the V gene TRBV28; a possible D gene is TRBD2 (5 bases). CDR1 is MDHEN, CDR2 SYDVKM, per germline. The CDR3 sequence is 14 residues long. Trimming pared 5 bases from V and 5 bases from J, leaving 16 bases between. The chain's CDR3 is CASSLPSLANEQYF. The DNA of the CDR3 is TGTGCCAGCAGTCTCCCCTCCCTAGCTAACGAGCAGTACTTC.

This clone occurred a few times. This chain uses TRBV30 with TRBJ1-5; 7 bases align to TRBD1. Germline assignment: CDR1 GTSNPN and CDR2 SVGIG (reference sequence). This CDR3 has 15 residues. With V trimmed by 5 bases and J by 5 bases, 12 bases remained unmatched. CDR3: CAWHAEGARDQPQHF. The CDR3 DNA sequence: TGTGCCTGGCACGCCGAGGGGGCGCGGGATCAGCCCCAGCATTTT. Based on the CDR3 plus reference TRBV30 and TRBJ1-5, the full variable domain is SQTIHQWPATLVQPVGSPLSLECTVEGTSNPNLYWYRQAAGRGLQLLFYSVGIGQISSEVPQNLSASRPQDRQFILSSKKLLLSDSGFYLCAWHAEGARDQPQHFGDGTRLSIL.

This clone was counted only a few times. The chain links TRBV29-1 to TRBJ1-2; 7 bases line up with TRBD1. The CDR3 spans 13 residues. Germline CDR1 reads SQVTM; CDR2 reads ANQGSEA. V was pared by 6 bases and J by 2 bases, with 6 bases of the junction left unmatched. The DNA of the CDR3 is TGCAGCGTCACATCGGACAGGAACTATGGCTACACCTTC. It codes for CSVTSDRNYGYTF.

The chain employs TRBV18 and TRBJ2-3, with TRBD2 matching 7 bases. CDR3 length: 15 amino acids. V lost 2 bases, J lost 1 base, and 3 bases stayed unmatched. Germline V gene lookup returns CDR1 KGHSH and CDR2 LQKENI. Here the CDR3 reads CASSPERGGTDTQYF. The CDR3 DNA sequence: TGTGCCAGCTCACCAGAGCGGGGAGGCACAGATACGCAGTATTTT.